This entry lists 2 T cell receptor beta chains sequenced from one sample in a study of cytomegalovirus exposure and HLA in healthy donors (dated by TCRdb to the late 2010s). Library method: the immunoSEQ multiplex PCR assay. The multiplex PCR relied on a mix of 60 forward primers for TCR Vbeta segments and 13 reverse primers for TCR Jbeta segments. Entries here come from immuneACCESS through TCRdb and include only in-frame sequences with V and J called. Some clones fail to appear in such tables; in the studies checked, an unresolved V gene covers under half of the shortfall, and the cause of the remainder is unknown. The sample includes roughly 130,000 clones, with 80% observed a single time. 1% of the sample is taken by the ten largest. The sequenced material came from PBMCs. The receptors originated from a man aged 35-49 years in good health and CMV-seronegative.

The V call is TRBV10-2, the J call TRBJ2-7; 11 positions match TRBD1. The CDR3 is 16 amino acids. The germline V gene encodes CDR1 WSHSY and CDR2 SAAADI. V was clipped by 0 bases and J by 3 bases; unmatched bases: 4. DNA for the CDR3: TGCGCCAGCAGTGAGTCGACCGGGACAGGGGGCTACGAGCAGTACTTC. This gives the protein CASSESTGTGGYEQYF.

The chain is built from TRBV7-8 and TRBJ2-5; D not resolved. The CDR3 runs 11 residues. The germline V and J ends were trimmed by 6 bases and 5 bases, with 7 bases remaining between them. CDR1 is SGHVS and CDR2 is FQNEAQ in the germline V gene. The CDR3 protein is CASSNRETQYF. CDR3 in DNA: TGTGCCAGCAGTAACCGGGAGACCCAGTACTTC. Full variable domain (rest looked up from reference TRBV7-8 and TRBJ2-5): GAGVSQSPRYKVAKRGQDVALRCDPISGHVSLFWYQQALGQGPEFLTYFQNEAQLDKSGLPSDRFFAERPEGSVSTLKIQRTQQEDSAVYLCASSNRETQYFGPGTRLLVL.